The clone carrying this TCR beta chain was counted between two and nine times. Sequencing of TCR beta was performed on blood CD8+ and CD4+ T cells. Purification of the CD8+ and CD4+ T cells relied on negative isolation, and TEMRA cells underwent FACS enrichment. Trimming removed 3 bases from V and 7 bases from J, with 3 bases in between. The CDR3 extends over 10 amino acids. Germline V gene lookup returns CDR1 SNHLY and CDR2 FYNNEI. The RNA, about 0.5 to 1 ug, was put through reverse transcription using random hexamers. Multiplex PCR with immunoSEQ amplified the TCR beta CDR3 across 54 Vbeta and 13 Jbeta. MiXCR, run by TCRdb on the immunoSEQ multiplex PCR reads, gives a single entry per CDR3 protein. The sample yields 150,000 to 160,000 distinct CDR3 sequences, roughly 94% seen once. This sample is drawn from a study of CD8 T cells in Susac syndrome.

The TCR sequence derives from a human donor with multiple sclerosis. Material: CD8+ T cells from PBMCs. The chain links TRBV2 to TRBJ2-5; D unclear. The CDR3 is CASSEGTQYF. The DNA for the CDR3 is TGTGCCAGCAGTGAGGGGACCCAGTACTTC.